The clone carrying this TCR beta chain was picked up many times. The antigen remains unidentified. TCRdb recomputed calls from the RT-PCR reads with MiXCR, one row per CDR3 protein. The sample carries hundreds of thousands of distinct CDR3 sequences, 7.5% to 8.5% recorded once. This entry comes from a study of response to subunit inactivated influenza vaccine. Broader study findings: The authors suggested that few new T cells are recruited per seasonal influenza vaccination.

CDR3 length: 14 amino acids. Germline assignment: CDR1 ENHRY and CDR2 SYGVKD. The germline V and J ends were trimmed by 3 bases and 7 bases, with 13 bases remaining between them. This sample comprised PBMCs from blood, obtained approximately 25 months after vaccination. The rearrangement joins TRBV10-3 to TRBJ1-3; D is possibly TRBD1 (5 bases). The TCR originated in a man aged 50 to 69 who received an inactivated influenza vaccine. The DNA for the CDR3 is TGTGCCATCAGTGACTCAGGGTCGGGGAACACCATATATTTT. Its protein product is CAISDSGSGNTIYF.